This T cell receptor beta chain is drawn from a study of blood T cell repertoires in COVID-19 (dated by TCRdb to the early 2020s). Concerning the study at large: Collaborator samples came from the United States, Italy and Spain and covered acute and convalescent phases of COVID-19. The material from the prospective study consisted of cDNA or gDNA derived from T cells, B-cell-depleted T cells, or PBMCs. Deeply sampled blood TCRbeta repertoires from subjects exposed to, actively infected with, or recovered from COVID-19 were included in the dataset. The repertoires were released in a freely available public database meant as a resource for research on the immune response to SARS-CoV-2. Samples were obtained from the ongoing ImmuneRACE study (first 160 participants) and from 1,200 or so subjects provided by 6 global collaborators. A de-identified subject ID, COVID-19 status, age in years and sex were almost always included in the sample metadata. Where available, HLA class I and class II types were obtained from metadata supplied by the sample provider rather than from assay-based typing.

The investigation overall reported the following: Clinical and demographic metadata were provided uncurated, with the amount varying by source and participant.

TCRbeta CDR3 regions were amplified from genomic DNA by means of the immunoSEQ Assay, a bias-controlled multiplex PCR. In the source study's methods: The number of nucleated cells in each sample was estimated by amplification of reference gene primers within the assay. Sequence reads were collapsed and filtered to measure the absolute abundance of every unique TCRbeta CDR3 rearrangement. Productive Simpson clonality was computed per sample as the square root of Simpson's diversity index over productive rearrangements. Held by TCRdb, this immuneACCESS table contains in-frame sequences only and omits some clones. Under half of the omission traces to an unresolved V gene where checked; the cause of the rest is unknown. The V and J calls and clone size are taken from that table; D and trimming were inferred from the DNA. The sample has 55,000 to 80,000 clones on record, roughly 88% of them singletons. The ten most abundant clones make up 1% to 1.5% of the sample.

Deletion took 6 bases off V and 5 bases off J, with a span of 25 bases between the germline ends. Sequences SGHVS (CDR1) and FNYEAQ (CDR2) are obtained from the germline V gene. The CDR3, from cysteine to phenylalanine, totals 18 residues. CDR3 DNA is the only sequence kept; it has 54 bases, read in frame from the first base. Comment on this clone: It lacks a known antigen. Base qualities are missing; no much larger clone stands one base away.

The collaborating institutions used their own protocols to collect whole blood in K2EDTA tubes. For TCRbeta analysis, collaborators shipped samples as frozen whole blood, isolated PBMCs, or DNA extracted from either of those sample types. This chain is built from TRBV7-6 and TRBJ1-4; no D gene call is confident. The TCR was taken from a woman aged 55-70 years with acute or convalescent COVID-19. The specimen was peripheral blood. The DNA is TGTGCCAGCAGACTATTTGGGAGGCAGATTGCCTTCAATGAAAAACTGTTTTTT. This gives the protein CASRLFGRQIAFNEKLFF.